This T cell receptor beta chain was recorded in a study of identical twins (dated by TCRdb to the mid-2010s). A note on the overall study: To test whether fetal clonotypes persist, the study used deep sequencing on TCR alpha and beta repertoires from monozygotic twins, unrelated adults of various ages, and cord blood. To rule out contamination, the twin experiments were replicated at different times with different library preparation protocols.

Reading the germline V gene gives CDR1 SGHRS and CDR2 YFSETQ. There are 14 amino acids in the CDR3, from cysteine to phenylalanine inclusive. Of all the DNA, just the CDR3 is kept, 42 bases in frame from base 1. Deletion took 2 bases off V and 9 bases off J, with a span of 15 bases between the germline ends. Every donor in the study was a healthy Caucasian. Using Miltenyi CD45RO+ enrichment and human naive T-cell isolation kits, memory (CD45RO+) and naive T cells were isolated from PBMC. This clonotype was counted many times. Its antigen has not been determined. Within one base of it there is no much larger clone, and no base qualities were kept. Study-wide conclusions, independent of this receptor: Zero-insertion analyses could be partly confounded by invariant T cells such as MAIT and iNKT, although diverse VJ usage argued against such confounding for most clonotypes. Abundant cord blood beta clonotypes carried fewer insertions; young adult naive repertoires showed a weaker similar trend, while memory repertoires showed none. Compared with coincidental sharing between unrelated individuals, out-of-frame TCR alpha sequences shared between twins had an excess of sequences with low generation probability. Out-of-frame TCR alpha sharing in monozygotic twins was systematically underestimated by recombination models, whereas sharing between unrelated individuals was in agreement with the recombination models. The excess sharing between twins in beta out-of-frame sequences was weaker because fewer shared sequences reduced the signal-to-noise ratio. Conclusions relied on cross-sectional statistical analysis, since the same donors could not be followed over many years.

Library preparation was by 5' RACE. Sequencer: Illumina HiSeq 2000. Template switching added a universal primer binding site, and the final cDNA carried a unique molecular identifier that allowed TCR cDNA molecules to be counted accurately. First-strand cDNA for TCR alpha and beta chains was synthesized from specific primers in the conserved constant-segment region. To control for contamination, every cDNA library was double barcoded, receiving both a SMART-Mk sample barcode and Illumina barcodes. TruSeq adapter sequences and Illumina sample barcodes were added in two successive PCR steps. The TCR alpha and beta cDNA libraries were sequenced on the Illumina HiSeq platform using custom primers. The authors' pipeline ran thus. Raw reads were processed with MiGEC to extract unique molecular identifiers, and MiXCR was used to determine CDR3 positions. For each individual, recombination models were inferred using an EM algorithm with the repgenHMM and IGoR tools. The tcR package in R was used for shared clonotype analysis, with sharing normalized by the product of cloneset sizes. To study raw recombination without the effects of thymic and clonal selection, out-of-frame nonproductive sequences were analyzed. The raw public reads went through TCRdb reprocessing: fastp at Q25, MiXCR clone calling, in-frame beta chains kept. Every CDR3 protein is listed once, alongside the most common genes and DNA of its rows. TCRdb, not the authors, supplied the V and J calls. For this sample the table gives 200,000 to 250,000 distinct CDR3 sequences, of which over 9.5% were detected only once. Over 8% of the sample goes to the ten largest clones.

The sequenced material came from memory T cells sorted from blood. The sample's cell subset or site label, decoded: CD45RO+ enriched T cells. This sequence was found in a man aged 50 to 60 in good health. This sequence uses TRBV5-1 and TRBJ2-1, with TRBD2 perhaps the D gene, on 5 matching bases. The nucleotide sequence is TGCGCCAGCAGCTTTTCTACGGGGAGATCTGAGCAGTTCTTC. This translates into CASSFSTGRSEQFF.